Following are 19 T cell receptor beta chains from one sample sequenced in a study of CD8 T cells in ankylosing spondylitis. TCRdb re-analysed the 5' RACE reads in MiXCR, keeping a single row per CDR3 protein. This table holds approximately 290,000 distinct CDR3 sequences, less than 25% found once. Material for sequencing was blood, either unsorted or a sorted T cell fraction (not recorded which). All receptors derive from a female donor with ankylosing spondylitis or in good health (not recorded which).

A few counts support this clonotype. The chain carries TRBV12-3 or TRBV12-4 and TRBJ2-7; D gene uncertain. The V end lost 2 bases, the J end lost 2 bases, and 13 bases lay between the germline ends. The CDR3 sequence is 15 residues long. The CDR3 here is CASSLSGSLTYEQYF. The DNA for the CDR3 is TGTGCCAGCAGTTTAAGTGGCAGTCTGACCTACGAGCAGTACTTC.

This clonotype was counted only a few times. V and J are TRBV20-1 and TRBJ2-7; 8 positions agree with TRBD2. V lost 3 bases to trimming and J lost 2 bases; unmatched junction nucleotides: 12. CDR3 length: 16 residues. Germline CDR1 is DFQATT and CDR2 is SNEGSKA (reference sequence). In DNA, the CDR3 is TGCAGTGCTAGTATCGTTTTGGCGGGAGGACCCTACGAGCAGTACTTC. This sequence encodes CSASIVLAGGPYEQYF.

This clonotype was counted many times. The chain links TRBV12-3 or TRBV12-4 to TRBJ2-5; perhaps TRBD1 as D (5 bases). The CDR3 has 14 amino acids. Deletions cut 4 bases from V and 6 bases from J, with 15 bases between. CDR3 protein: CASSSQGLGKTQYF. The CDR3 region has the DNA TGTGCCAGCAGTTCTCAGGGTCTGGGAAAGACCCAGTACTTC.

This clonotype was counted between two and nine times. The CDR3 spells CASSTGDRAYEQYF. The CDR3 coding sequence is TGTGCCAGCAGCACAGGGGACAGGGCTTACGAGCAGTACTTC. The chain links TRBV7-9 to TRBJ2-7; TRBD1 aligns across 9 bases. CDR3 length: 14 amino acids. The V gene end was trimmed by 5 bases and the J gene end by 4 bases; junction bases not matched to a gene: 6. Per the germline V gene, CDR1 is SEHNR and CDR2 is FQNEAQ (reference sequence).

J is TRBJ1-2 and V is TRBV20-1; D is possibly TRBD1 (5 bases). This CDR3 contains 13 residues. V dropped 3 bases and J dropped 0 bases, with 8 bases sitting between them. Germline CDR1 DFQATT, CDR2 SNEGSKA (reference sequence). The CDR3 DNA sequence: TGCAGTGCTAGGGCCAGGGCTAACTATGGCTACACCTTC. Protein sequence: CSARARANYGYTF.

This clonotype appeared a few times. J is TRBJ2-3 and V is TRBV20-1, with 9 bases identical to TRBD2. CDR1 is DFQATT, CDR2 SNEGSKA, per germline (reference sequence). V shed 4 bases and J 0 bases; nucleotides not matched to a gene: 5. The CDR3 totals 15 residues. The CDR3 DNA reads as TGCAGTGCTACCGTGACTAGCGGAAGCACAGATACGCAGTATTTT. Amino acids: CSATVTSGSTDTQYF.

This clonotype was seen only a few times. An end of the junction does not agree with germline; a read error may underlie this. The V gene is TRBV7-2, the J gene TRBJ2-1; maybe TRBD2 (5 bases). The CDR3 is made up of 13 amino acids. The V gene's germline CDR1 is SGHTA and CDR2 FQGNSA. The CDR3 DNA sequence: TGTGCCAGCAGCTTATTTCCTAGCCAGGCCCAGGTCTTC. As protein: CASSLFPSQAQVF. Drawing the rest from reference TRBV7-2 and TRBJ2-1, the complete variable domain is GAGVSQSPSNKVTEKGKDVELRCDPISGHTALYWYRQSLGQGLEFLIYFQGNSAPDKSGLPSDRFSAERTGGSVSTLTIQRTQQEDSAVYLCASSLFPSQAQVFGPGTRLTVL.

The rearrangement joins TRBV12-3 or TRBV12-4 to TRBJ1-2, with TRBD1 matching over 11 bases. Trimming cost V 3 bases and J 7 bases; bases outside gene matches: 7. This CDR3 is 15 amino acids long. CDR3 loop: CASSLGTGGLGGYTF. CDR3 nucleotides: TGTGCCAGCAGTTTGGGGACAGGGGGATTAGGTGGCTACACCTTC.

Note on this clonotype: The limits of the CDR3 on the DNA are not certain, so only TCRdb's listed CDR3 is given. The chain has TRBV12-3 or TRBV12-4 and TRBJ1-1; the D segment call TRBD1 is taken from the table without a DNA check. The CDR3 is 14 residues long, ends included. The CDR3 spells CASSSSSLFTEAFF.

The CDR3 is CASSLYKETQYF. The DNA of the CDR3 is TGTGCCAGCAGTTTGTACAAGGAGACCCAGTACTTC. The gene calls are TRBV12-3 or TRBV12-4 and TRBJ2-5; the D is unclear. CDR3 length: 12 amino acids. V lost 3 bases and J lost 5, with 7 bases in between.

The rearrangement links TRBV14 to TRBJ2-1; no definite D call. The germline V gene encodes CDR1 SGHDN and CDR2 FVKESK. This CDR3 spans 14 amino acids. The germline V and J ends were trimmed by 3 bases and 4 bases, with 10 bases remaining between them. The chain's CDR3 is CASSQLGNYNEQFF. The CDR3 nucleotides read TGTGCCAGCAGCCAGCTGGGAAATTACAATGAGCAGTTCTTC.

This clonotype appeared a few times. V and J are TRBV15 and TRBJ2-1; possible D gene TRBD2, 6 bases. V dropped 8 bases and J dropped 0 bases, with 11 bases sitting between them. Germline assignment: CDR1 LNHNV and CDR2 YYDKDF (reference sequence). The CDR3 runs 14 residues. For the CDR3, the DNA is TGTGCCACCTCCGCGGGGAGCTCCTACAATGAGCAGTTCTTC. It translates to CATSAGSSYNEQFF.

V usage is TRBV20-1 and J usage is TRBJ2-3; 7 nucleotides match TRBD2. After removal of 1 base from V and 5 bases from J, the junction contained 0 bases not matched to a gene. From germline, CDR1 is DFQATT and CDR2 SNEGSKA (reference sequence). This CDR3 comprises 12 residues. CDR3: CSARVAGDTQYF. The DNA of the CDR3 is TGCAGTGCTAGAGTAGCGGGAGATACGCAGTATTTT.

The V and J genes are TRBV20-1 and TRBJ2-1, with 9 positions matching TRBD2. V lost 5 bases to trimming and J lost 0 bases; unmatched junction nucleotides: 2. CDR1 DFQATT and CDR2 SNEGSKA come from the germline V gene (reference sequence). This CDR3 region has 14 residues. The CDR3 nucleotides read TGCAGTGCTTATAGCGGGAGCTCCTACAATGAGCAGTTCTTC. It yields the protein CSAYSGSSYNEQFF.

V is TRBV28 and J is TRBJ1-2, with D perhaps matching TRBD1 (6 bases). Trimming took off 7 bases at V and 1 base at J, with 10 bases between the two ends. CDR3 size: 13 residues. Germline CDR1 is MDHEN and CDR2 is SYDVKM. CDR3 sequence (DNA): TGTGCCAGCAAGGACAGCCTTAACTATGGCTACACCTTC. Protein sequence: CASKDSLNYGYTF.

The chain employs TRBV27 and TRBJ2-1, with TRBD2 as a possible D gene (6 bases). CDR3 size: 14 residues. Germline V gene sequence: CDR1 MNHEY, CDR2 SMNVEV (reference sequence). V was pared by 6 bases and J by 7 bases, with 16 bases between. The CDR3, as DNA: TGTGCCAGCAGCCGAAGCGGGCCCCGGAATGAGCAGTTCTTC. Protein product: CASSRSGPRNEQFF.

The V gene is TRBV7-9, the J gene TRBJ2-5; tentative D call: TRBD2 (7 bases). The CDR3 is 13 amino acids. Trimming took off 6 bases at V and 7 bases at J, with 15 bases between the two ends. Germline values: CDR1 SEHNR, CDR2 FQNEAQ (reference sequence). In DNA form, the CDR3 reads TGTGCCAGCAGTTCCGGGGGGCCGGGGACCCAGTACTTC. This sequence encodes CASSSGGPGTQYF.

This clonotype was observed at least ten times. The rearrangement joins TRBV12-3 or TRBV12-4 to TRBJ1-2; 8 bases match TRBD1. J gave up 2 bases and V 5 bases, and 1 base lay outside the gene matches. The CDR3 loop spans 13 amino acids. This CDR3 reads CASSRTGNYGYTF. The DNA of the CDR3 is TGTGCCAGCAGTCGGACAGGGAACTATGGCTACACCTTC.

This clonotype appeared a few times. This chain connects TRBV4-2 to TRBJ1-5, with D perhaps TRBD1 (6 bases). V was shortened by 0 bases and J by 7 bases, with 16 bases between the two germline ends. Germline CDR1 LGHNA, CDR2 YNFKEQ. This CDR3 comprises 16 residues. CDR3 nucleotides: TGTGCCAGCAGCCAAGAAGGGGGAGAGGGCGGGCAGCCCCAGCATTTT. Amino acid sequence: CASSQEGGEGGQPQHF.